This T cell receptor beta chain was recovered during a study of T cells after yellow fever vaccination. Study results and caveats: Just a small share of clonotypes turned up in the CD4 compartment as well as the CD8 compartment.

This CDR3 comprises 16 residues. V shed 0 bases and J shed 5 bases, with 15 bases lying between them. Germline values: CDR1 KGHDR, CDR2 SFDVKD. Comment on this clonotype: Its antigen is not identified.

TCRdb re-called the 5' RACE reads through MiXCR, storing one row per CDR3 protein. The sample includes around 400,000 distinct CDR3 sequences, around a tenth of them seen just once. The source was PBMCs, collected on the day of the first yellow fever vaccination. This receptor was identified in a man aged 18 to 35 who received the YFV17D yellow fever vaccine. The chain employs TRBV24-1 and TRBJ2-5; D might be TRBD1 (5 bases). In DNA form, the CDR3 reads TGTGCCACCAGTGATTTGGTGGGTCCAAACAGGGAGACCCAGTACTTC. Its protein is CATSDLVGPNRETQYF.